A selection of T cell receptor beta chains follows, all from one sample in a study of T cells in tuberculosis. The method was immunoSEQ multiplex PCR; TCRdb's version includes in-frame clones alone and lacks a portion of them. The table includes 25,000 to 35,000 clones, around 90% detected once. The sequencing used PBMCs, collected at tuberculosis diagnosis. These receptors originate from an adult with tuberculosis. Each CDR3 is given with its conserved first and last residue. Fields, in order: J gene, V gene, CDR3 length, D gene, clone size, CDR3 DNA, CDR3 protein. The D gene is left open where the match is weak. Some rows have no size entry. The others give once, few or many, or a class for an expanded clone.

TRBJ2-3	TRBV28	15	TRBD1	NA	TGTGCCAGCAGTCCTCCCGGGACAGGGGGAGATACGCAGTATTTT	CASSPPGTGGDTQYF
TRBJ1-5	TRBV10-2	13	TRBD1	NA	TGCGCCAGCAGTCCCGGACAGGCCCAGCCCCAGCATTTT	CASSPGQAQPQHF
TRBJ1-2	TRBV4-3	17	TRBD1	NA	TGCGCCAGCAGCCAACGCTGGACAGGGAGGAATATCTATGGCTACACCTTC	CASSQRWTGRNIYGYTF
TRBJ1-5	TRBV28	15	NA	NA	TGTGCCAGCAGTCCCCCAGCGGGGGGCAATCAGCCCCAGCATTTT	CASSPPAGGNQPQHF
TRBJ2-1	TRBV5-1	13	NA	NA	TGCGCCAGCAGCCAGGACTGGAAAAATGAGCAGTTCTTC	CASSQDWKNEQFF
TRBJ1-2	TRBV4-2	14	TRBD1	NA	TGTGCCAGCAGCCAAGATGGACAGGACTATGGCTACACCTTC	CASSQDGQDYGYTF
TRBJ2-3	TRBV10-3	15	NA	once	TGTGCCATCATCAACCCCGGACAGATAGGTGATACGCAGTATTTT	CAIINPGQIGDTQYF
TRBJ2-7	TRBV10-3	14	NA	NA	TGTGCCATCAGTGAACCCATAGCGCGAATTGGGCAGTACTTC	CAISEPIARIGQYF
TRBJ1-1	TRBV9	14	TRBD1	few	TGTGCCAGCAGCGTAGGACAGGGCGACACTGAAGCTTTCTTT	CASSVGQGDTEAFF
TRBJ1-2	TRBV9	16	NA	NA	TGTGCCAGCAGCGTAGACGTGGGGGGACTCAGCTATGGCTACACCTTC	CASSVDVGGLSYGYTF
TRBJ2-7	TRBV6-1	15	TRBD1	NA	TGTGCCAGCAGTGAAGCAGACAGGGGACCCTACGAGCAGTACTTC	CASSEADRGPYEQYF
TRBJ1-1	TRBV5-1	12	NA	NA	TGCGCCAGCAGCATTTCAGGGACTGAAGCTTTCTTT	CASSISGTEAFF
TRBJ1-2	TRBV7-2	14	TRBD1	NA	TGTGCCAGCAGCCCCCGGACAGGGATCTATGGCTACACCTTC	CASSPRTGIYGYTF
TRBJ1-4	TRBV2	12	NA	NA	TGTGCCAGCAGTGAAATGGGGGGGGAACTGTTTTTT	CASSEMGGELFF
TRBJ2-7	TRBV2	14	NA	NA	TGTGCCAGCAGTATACCCGGGAGCCTGAGAGAGCAGTACTTC	CASSIPGSLREQYF
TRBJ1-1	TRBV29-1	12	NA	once	TGCAGCCTTGGGGGGGTTGGCACTGAAGCTTTCTTT	CSLGGVGTEAFF
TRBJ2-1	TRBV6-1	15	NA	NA	TGTGCCAGCAGCCCAGCGCTACAAACCTACAATGAGCAGTTCTTC	CASSPALQTYNEQFF
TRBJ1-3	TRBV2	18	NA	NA	TGTGCCAGCAGTGAGAAGGCCCCAGACGGACTGTTTCGAAACACCATATATTTT	CASSEKAPDGLFRNTIYF
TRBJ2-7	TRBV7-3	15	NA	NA	TGTGCCAGCAGCTTAAAAGACTCCCCCATGGGCGAGCAGTACTTC	CASSLKDSPMGEQYF
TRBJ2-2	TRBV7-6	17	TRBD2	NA	TGTGCCAGCAGCTTATTTAAGCGGGGGGGAGGCACCGGGGAGCTGTTTTTT	CASSLFKRGGGTGELFF
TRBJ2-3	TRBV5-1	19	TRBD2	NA	TGCGCCAGCAGCTTCTTCCCTTCTTTAGCGGGGCCCAGCACAGATACGCAGTATTTT	CASSFFPSLAGPSTDTQYF
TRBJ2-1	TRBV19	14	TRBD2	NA	TGTGCCAGTAGTGGCCTAGCGGGGAGGAATGAGCAGTTCTTC	CASSGLAGRNEQFF
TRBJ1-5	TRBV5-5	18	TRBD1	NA	TGTGCCAGCAGCTTGTTCGGGACAGGGGGAACTGGCAATCAGCCCCAGCATTTT	CASSLFGTGGTGNQPQHF
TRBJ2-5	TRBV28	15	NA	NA	TGTGCCAGCAGTTTACGCGGTGAGGTGAGCGAGACCCAGTACTTC	CASSLRGEVSETQYF
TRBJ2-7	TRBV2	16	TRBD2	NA	TGTGCCAGCAGTTACTCGAGGGGACTAGCGGGGTACGAGCAGTACTTC	CASSYSRGLAGYEQYF
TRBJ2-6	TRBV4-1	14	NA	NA	TGCGCCAGCAGCCTCCCGCGTGGGGCCAACGTCCTGACTTTC	CASSLPRGANVLTF
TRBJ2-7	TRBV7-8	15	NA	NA	TGTGCCAGCAGCCCGCGGGCAGGCAACTCCTACGAGCAGTACTTC	CASSPRAGNSYEQYF
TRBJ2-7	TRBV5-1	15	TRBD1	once	TGCGCCAGCAGCTTGATACCGGGACAGACGTACGAGCAGTACTTC	CASSLIPGQTYEQYF
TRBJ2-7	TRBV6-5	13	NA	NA	TGTGCCAGCAGTTACGAAGGGGGCTACGAGCAGTACTTC	CASSYEGGYEQYF
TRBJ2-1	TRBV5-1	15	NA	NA	TGCGCCAGCAGCTTTGGGGGGAGCTCCTACAATGAGCAGTTCTTC	CASSFGGSSYNEQFF
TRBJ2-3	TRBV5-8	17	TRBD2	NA	TGTGCCAGCAGCCCCCCACCTAGCGGGGGGGCCGGGGATACGCAGTATTTT	CASSPPPSGGAGDTQYF
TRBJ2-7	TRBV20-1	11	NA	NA	TGCAGTGCGGGCAGCTCCTACGAGCAGTACTTC	CSAGSSYEQYF
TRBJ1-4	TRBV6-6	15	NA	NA	TGTGCCAGCAGTGCACACAGGGCAACTAATGAAAAACTGTTTTTT	CASSAHRATNEKLFF
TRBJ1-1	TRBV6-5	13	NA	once	TGTGCCAGCAGTTATTTTCAGAACACTGAAGCTTTCTTT	CASSYFQNTEAFF
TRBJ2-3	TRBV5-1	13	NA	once	TGCGCCAGCAGCACCAGATTCACAGATACGCAGTATTTT	CASSTRFTDTQYF
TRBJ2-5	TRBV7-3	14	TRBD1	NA	TGTGCCAGCAGCTGGACAGGGCTCCAAGAGACCCAGTACTTC	CASSWTGLQETQYF
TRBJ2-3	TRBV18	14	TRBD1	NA	TGTGCCAGCTCTGGACAGGGTAGCACAGATACGCAGTATTTT	CASSGQGSTDTQYF
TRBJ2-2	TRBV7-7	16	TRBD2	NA	TGTGCCAGCAGCTTTGGGGCGGGAGATTTCACCGGGGAGCTGTTTTTT	CASSFGAGDFTGELFF
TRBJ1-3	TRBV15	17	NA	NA	TGTGCCACCAGCAGAGCCGTGACAGCCTCTTCTGGAAACACCATATATTTT	CATSRAVTASSGNTIYF
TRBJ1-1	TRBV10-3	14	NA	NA	TGTGCCATCAAGCCGACGGAGATGAACACTGAAGCTTTCTTT	CAIKPTEMNTEAFF
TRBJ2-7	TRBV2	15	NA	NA	TGTGCCAGCAGGTACACAGGCCCGAGCTCCTACGAGCAGTACTTC	CASRYTGPSSYEQYF
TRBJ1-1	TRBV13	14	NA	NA	TGTGCCAGCAGCTTTAGGACTGGATACGCTGAAGCTTTCTTT	CASSFRTGYAEAFF
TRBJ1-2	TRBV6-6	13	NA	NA	TGTGCCAGCAGTTACGGCAGGAACTATGGCTACACCTTC	CASSYGRNYGYTF
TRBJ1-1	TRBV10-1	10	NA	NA	TGCGCCACCCAGAACACTGAAGCTTTCTTT	CATQNTEAFF
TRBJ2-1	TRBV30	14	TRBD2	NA	TGTGCCTGGAGTGCCAAGGGACTAGCGGGTGAGCAGTTCTTC	CAWSAKGLAGEQFF
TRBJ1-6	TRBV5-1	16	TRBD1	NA	TGCGCCAGCAGGGTCTTGTCCGGGACAGGGACTTCACCCCTCCACTTT	CASRVLSGTGTSPLHF
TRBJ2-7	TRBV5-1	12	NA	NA	TGCGCCAGCAGCTCCCAGGGTAACGAGCAGTACTTC	CASSSQGNEQYF
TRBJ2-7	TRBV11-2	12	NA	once	TGTGCCAGCAGCTCCGACAAACACGAGCAGTACTTC	CASSSDKHEQYF
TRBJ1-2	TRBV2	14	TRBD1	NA	TGTGCCAGGACCGGACAGGGTATCAACTATGGCTACACCTTC	CARTGQGINYGYTF
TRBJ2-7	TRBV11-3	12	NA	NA	TGTGCCAGCAGCTTAGATGGCCACGAGCAGTACTTC	CASSLDGHEQYF
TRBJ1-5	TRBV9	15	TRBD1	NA	TGTGCCAGCAGCCTTAGCGGGACAGATAATCAGCCCCAGCATTTT	CASSLSGTDNQPQHF
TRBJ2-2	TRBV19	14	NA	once	TGTGCCAGTATTGGGCAGGGGAAGGTCGGGGAGCTGTTTTTT	CASIGQGKVGELFF
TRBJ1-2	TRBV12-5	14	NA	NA	TGTGCTAGTGGTTTGGTACCCAGGGCTTATGGCTACACCTTC	CASGLVPRAYGYTF
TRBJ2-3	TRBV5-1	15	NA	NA	TGCGCCAGCAGCTTGGCGGGGGGCCGCACAGATACGCAGTATTTT	CASSLAGGRTDTQYF
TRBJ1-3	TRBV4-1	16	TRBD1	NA	TGCGCCAGCAGCCATCAGGGGGGACCCTCTGGAAACACCATATATTTT	CASSHQGGPSGNTIYF
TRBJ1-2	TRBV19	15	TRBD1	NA	TGTGCCAGTAGTATTGGAGGGGGCGAAGGGTATGGCTACACCTTC	CASSIGGGEGYGYTF
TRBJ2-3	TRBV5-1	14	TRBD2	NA	TGCGCCAGCAACTTAGCGGGGGGTTCAGATACGCAGTATTTT	CASNLAGGSDTQYF
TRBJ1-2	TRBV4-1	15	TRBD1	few	TGCGCCAGCAGCCAAGGAGGGACAGGGCTATTTGGCTACACCTTC	CASSQGGTGLFGYTF
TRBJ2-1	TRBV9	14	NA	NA	TGTGCCAGCAGCCCCACGGCAGGCTACAATGAGCAGTTCTTC	CASSPTAGYNEQFF